The clone carrying this T cell receptor beta chain came up many times. The antigen remains undetermined. Germline-derived CDR1 and CDR2 are LGHDT and YNNKEL (reference sequence). The CDR3 spans 12 residues. V lost 3 bases and J lost 3, with 3 bases in between. The sample is drawn from a study of identical twins. TCRdb fed the 5' RACE reads into MiXCR, producing one record per CDR3 protein. The table lists 1.5 million to 2 million distinct CDR3 sequences, around 33% of them singletons. Overall study findings and caveats: Invariant MAIT and iNKT cells are populations that could partly confound zero-insertion analyses.

Sequencing input: cord blood. The gene calls are TRBV3-1 and TRBJ1-5, with unresolved D. The receptor's source is a newborn girl in good health. CDR3 sequence: CASSQVNQPQHF. Here the CDR3 DNA reads TGTGCCAGCAGCCAGGTCAATCAGCCCCAGCATTTT.